One and the same sample provided the 8 T cell receptor beta chains below, sequenced in a study of technical replicates of blood from several donors. Method: immunoSEQ multiplex PCR; TCRdb's copy keeps in-frame clones and lacks some. Altogether tens of thousands of clones are present, approximately 94% being singletons, with the ten largest covering 0.26%. The sequenced sample was T cells isolated from PBMCs. The receptors were gathered from a human donor in good health.

This chain joins TRBV5-1 and TRBJ2-5; 7 bases match TRBD2. The germline gives CDR1 SGHRS, CDR2 YFSETQ. This CDR3 has 14 residues. The J segment lost 1 base and the V segment lost 5 bases, leaving 5 bases of the junction unmatched. The CDR3 DNA reads as TGCGCCAGCAGTCAGGTAGCGGGCCAAGAGACCCAGTACTTC. It codes for CASSQVAGQETQYF.

V and J are TRBV18 and TRBJ2-2, with D perhaps matching TRBD2 (5 bases). Germline V gives CDR1 KGHSH, CDR2 LQKENI. This CDR3 spans 16 amino acids. V lost 3 bases, J lost 3 bases, and 14 bases lay in between. CDR3 nucleotide sequence: TGTGCCAGCTCACCCAAATGGACTGGGGACACCGGGGAGCTGTTTTTT. Translation: CASSPKWTGDTGELFF.

The rearrangement joins TRBV13 to TRBJ2-5, with 12 bases that match TRBD2. The CDR3 totals 16 residues. Germline trimming cut 5 bases from V and 0 bases from J; bases unmatched to any gene: 4. Germline loops: CDR1 PRHDT, CDR2 FYEKMQ (reference sequence). CDR3 sequence (DNA): TGTGCCAGCAGCCCCACTAGCGGGGGGTACCAAGAGACCCAGTACTTC. It specifies CASSPTSGGYQETQYF.

V and J are TRBV6-5 and TRBJ1-4; TRBD1 agrees at 7 bases. The J segment lost 3 bases and the V segment lost 4 bases, leaving 5 bases of the junction unmatched. Germline CDR1 MNHEY, CDR2 SVGAGI. This CDR3 comprises 15 residues. The CDR3 is CASSLTGKPNEKLFF. CDR3 DNA sequence: TGTGCCAGCAGTTTGACAGGGAAACCTAATGAAAAACTGTTTTTT.

V usage is TRBV10-2 and J usage is TRBJ2-5; D is perhaps TRBD2 (6 bases). Germline values: CDR1 WSHSY, CDR2 SAAADI. The CDR3 contains 16 residues. V was shortened by 4 bases and J by 4 bases, with 19 bases between the two germline ends. This CDR3 reads CASSVNPAGRSETQYF. In nucleotides, the CDR3 is TGCGCCAGCAGTGTCAACCCAGCGGGTAGATCAGAGACCCAGTACTTC.

The chain joins TRBV6-1 to TRBJ1-1; no clear D gene. V was shortened by 4 bases and J by 7 bases, with 13 bases between the two germline ends. Germline V CDR1 and CDR2: MNHNS, SASEGT. The CDR3 has 13 amino acids. The CDR3: CASSVSGINEAFF. CDR3 DNA: TGTGCCAGCAGTGTCTCGGGGATAAATGAAGCTTTCTTT.

The rearrangement joins TRBV27 to TRBJ2-7; 7 bases line up with TRBD2. CDR3 length: 14 amino acids. CDR1 MNHEY and CDR2 SMNVEV come from the germline V gene (reference sequence). V trimming: 5 bases; J trimming: 2 bases; junction bases outside the gene matches: 6. CDR3: CASSPSGTTYEQYF. The DNA of the CDR3 is TGTGCCAGCAGTCCATCCGGGACTACCTACGAGCAGTACTTC.

This chain uses TRBV5-1 with TRBJ2-2; TRBD1 agrees at 8 bases. With 2 bases clipped from V and 6 bases from J, the junction kept 6 bases outside the gene matches. CDR3 length: 15 residues. The germline V gene has CDR1 SGHRS and CDR2 YFSETQ. The CDR3 sequence: CASSFIQGASGELFF. CDR3 bases: TGCGCCAGCAGCTTTATCCAGGGGGCCTCCGGGGAGCTGTTTTTT.